The 2 T cell receptor beta chains listed next were all sequenced from one sample in a study of T cell responses to AZD1222 COVID-19 vaccine. This table comes from immunoSEQ multiplex PCR, and its TCRdb copy is limited to in-frame clones, with some not included. The sample shows some 86,000 clones, 92% of them seen only once. Here the sequenced sample was peripheral blood, taken on day 0 of AZD1222 vaccination. These receptors all stem from an adult in good health.

This chain links TRBV11-3 with TRBJ1-1; D gene unclear. The germline gives CDR1 SGHNT, CDR2 YENEEA. Deletions cut 4 bases from V and 3 bases from J, with 9 bases between. The CDR3 consists of 13 residues. The CDR3 loop is CASSSGLDTEAFF. The CDR3 DNA reads TGTGCCAGCAGCTCTGGTCTGGACACTGAAGCTTTCTTT.

The chain uses TRBV29-1 and TRBJ2-2; 8 bases are a match to TRBD1. V shed 7 bases, J shed 0 bases, and the junction held 16 bases outside the gene matches. This CDR3 region has 18 residues. Germline V gives CDR1 SQVTM, CDR2 ANQGSEA. CDR3 in amino acids: CSAIPYDRTGSNTGELFF. CDR3 in DNA: TGCAGCGCAATACCGTATGATCGGACAGGGTCGAACACCGGGGAGCTGTTTTTT.